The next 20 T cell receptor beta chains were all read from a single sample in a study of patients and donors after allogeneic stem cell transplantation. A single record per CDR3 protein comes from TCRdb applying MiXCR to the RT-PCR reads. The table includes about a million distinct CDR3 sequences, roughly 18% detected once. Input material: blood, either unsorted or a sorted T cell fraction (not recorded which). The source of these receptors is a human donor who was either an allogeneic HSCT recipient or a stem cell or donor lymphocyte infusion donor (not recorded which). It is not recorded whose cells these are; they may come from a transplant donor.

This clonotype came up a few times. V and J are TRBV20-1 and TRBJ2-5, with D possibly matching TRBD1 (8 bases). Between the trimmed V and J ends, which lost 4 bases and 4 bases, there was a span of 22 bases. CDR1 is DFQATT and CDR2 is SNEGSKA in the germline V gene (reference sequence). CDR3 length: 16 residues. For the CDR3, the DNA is TGCAGTGCTACCATTCCGAAACACAGGGGGGGAGAGACCCAGTACTTC. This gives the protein CSATIPKHRGGETQYF.

DNA of the CDR3: TGCGCCAGCCTCGCCGGCACCCGATTAACAGATACGCAGTATTTT. It translates to CASLAGTRLTDTQYF. V and J are TRBV5-1 and TRBJ2-3, with D unresolved. The CDR3 has 15 residues. In germline, CDR1 is SGHRS, CDR2 YFSETQ. Trimming shortened V by 7 bases and J by 3 bases, and 18 bases separated the two germline ends.

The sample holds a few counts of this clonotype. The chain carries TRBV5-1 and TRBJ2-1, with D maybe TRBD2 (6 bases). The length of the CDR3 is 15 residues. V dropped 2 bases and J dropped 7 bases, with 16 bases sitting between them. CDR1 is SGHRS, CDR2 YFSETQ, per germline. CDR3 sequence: CASSLTGTESNEQFF. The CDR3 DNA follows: TGCGCCAGCAGCTTAACCGGGACTGAGAGTAATGAGCAGTTCTTC.

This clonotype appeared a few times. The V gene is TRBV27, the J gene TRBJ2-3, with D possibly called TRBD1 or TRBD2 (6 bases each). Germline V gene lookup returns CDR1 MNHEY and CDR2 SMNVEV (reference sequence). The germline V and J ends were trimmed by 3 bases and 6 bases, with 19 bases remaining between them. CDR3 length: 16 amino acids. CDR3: CASSFWGARGGDTQYF. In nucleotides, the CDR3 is TGTGCCAGCAGTTTCTGGGGAGCTAGAGGGGGGGATACGCAGTATTTT.

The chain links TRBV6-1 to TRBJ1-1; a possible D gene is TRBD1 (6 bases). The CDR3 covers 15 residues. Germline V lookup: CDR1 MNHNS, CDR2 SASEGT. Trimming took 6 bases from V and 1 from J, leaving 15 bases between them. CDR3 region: CASSSGGAGNTEAFF. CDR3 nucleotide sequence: TGTGCCAGCAGCTCTGGGGGGGCAGGGAACACTGAAGCTTTCTTT.

CDR3 DNA: TGTGCCAGCGCCGTGGGCAGGGGACTGTATGGCTACACCTTC. It is translated as CASAVGRGLYGYTF. V gene TRBV12-3 or TRBV12-4 combines with J gene TRBJ1-2; D may be TRBD1 (6 bases). The CDR3 length is 14 residues. V was pared by 8 bases and J by 5 bases, with 18 bases between.

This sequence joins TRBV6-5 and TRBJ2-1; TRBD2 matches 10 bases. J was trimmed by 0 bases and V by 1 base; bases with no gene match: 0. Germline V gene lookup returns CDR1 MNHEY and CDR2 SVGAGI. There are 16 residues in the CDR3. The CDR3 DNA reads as TGTGCCAGCAGTTACTGGACTAGCGGCTCCTACAATGAGCAGTTCTTC. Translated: CASSYWTSGSYNEQFF.

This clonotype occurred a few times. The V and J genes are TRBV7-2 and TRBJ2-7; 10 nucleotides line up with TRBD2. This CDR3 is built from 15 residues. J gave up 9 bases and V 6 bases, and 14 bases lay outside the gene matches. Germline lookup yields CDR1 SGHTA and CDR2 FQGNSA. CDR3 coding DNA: TGTGCCAGCAGTTCTGGTACCGGGACTAGCGTTCCGCAGTACTTC. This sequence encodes CASSSGTGTSVPQYF.

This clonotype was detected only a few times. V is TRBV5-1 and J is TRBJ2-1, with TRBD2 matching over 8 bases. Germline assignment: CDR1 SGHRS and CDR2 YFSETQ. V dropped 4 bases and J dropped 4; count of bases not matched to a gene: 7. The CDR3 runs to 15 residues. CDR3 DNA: TGCGCCAGCAGCCCCTCGGGACTAGGTTACAATGAGCAGTTCTTC. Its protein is CASSPSGLGYNEQFF.

The CDR3 here is CASSLGRPTGYNEQFF. CDR3 nucleotide sequence: TGTGCCAGCAGCTTAGGGCGACCCACAGGGTACAATGAGCAGTTCTTC. This chain connects TRBV7-2 to TRBJ2-1; perhaps TRBD1 as D (6 bases). This CDR3 contains 16 residues. V lost 1 base, J lost 4 bases, and 14 bases lay in between. The V gene's germline CDR1 is SGHTA and CDR2 FQGNSA.

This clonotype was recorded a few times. The DNA of the CDR3 is TGTGCCAGCAGTTTTGGGAGGGTTAAGATTACCGGGGAGCTGTTTTTT. It codes for CASSFGRVKITGELFF. The V and J genes are TRBV12-3 or TRBV12-4 and TRBJ2-2; TRBD2 matches at 7 bases. The V and J ends lost 3 bases and 5 bases, in that order; junction bases with no gene match: 9. This CDR3 region has 16 residues.

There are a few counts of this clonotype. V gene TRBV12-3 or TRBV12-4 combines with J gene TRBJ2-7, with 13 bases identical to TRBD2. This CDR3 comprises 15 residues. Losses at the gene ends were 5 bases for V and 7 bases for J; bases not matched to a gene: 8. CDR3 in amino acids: CASSRLAGGSREQYF. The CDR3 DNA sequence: TGTGCCAGCAGTCGACTAGCGGGGGGTTCTAGGGAGCAGTACTTC.

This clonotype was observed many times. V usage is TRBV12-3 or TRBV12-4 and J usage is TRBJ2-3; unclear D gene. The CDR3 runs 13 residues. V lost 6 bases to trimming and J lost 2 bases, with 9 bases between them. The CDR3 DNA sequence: TGTGCCAGCAGAAAGCCAGACACAGATACGCAGTATTTT. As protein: CASRKPDTDTQYF.

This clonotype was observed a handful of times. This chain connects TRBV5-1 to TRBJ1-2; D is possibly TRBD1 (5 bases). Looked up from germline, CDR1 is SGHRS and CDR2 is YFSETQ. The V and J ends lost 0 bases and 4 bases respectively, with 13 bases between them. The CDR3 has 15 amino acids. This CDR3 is CASSLEGPGGYGYTF. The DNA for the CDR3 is TGCGCCAGCAGCTTGGAGGGGCCTGGAGGCTATGGCTACACCTTC.

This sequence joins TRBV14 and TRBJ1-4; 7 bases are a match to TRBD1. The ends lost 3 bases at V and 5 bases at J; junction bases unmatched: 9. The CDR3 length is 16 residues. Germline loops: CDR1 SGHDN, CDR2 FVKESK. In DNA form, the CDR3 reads TGTGCCAGCAGCCAGTTGCGACAGGGAGAGAATGAAAAACTGTTTTTT. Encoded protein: CASSQLRQGENEKLFF.

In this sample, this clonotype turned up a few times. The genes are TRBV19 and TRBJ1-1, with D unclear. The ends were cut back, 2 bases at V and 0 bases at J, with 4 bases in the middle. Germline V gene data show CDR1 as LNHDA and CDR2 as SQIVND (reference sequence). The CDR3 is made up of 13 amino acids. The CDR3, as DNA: TGTGCCAGTAGTATAAAAGTGAACACTGAAGCTTTCTTT. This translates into CASSIKVNTEAFF.

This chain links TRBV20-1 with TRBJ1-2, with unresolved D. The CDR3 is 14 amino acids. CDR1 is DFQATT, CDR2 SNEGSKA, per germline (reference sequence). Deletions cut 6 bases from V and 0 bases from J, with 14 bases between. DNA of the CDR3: TGCAGTGCCGAGGACCGAAAATCTAACTATGGCTACACCTTC. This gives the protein CSAEDRKSNYGYTF.

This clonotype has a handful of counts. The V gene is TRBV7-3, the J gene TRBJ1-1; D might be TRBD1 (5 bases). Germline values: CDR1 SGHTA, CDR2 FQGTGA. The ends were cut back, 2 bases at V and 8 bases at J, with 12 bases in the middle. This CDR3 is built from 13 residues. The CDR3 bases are TGTGCCAGCAGCTTAGTCTGGGGGGGAGAAGCTTTCTTT. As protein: CASSLVWGGEAFF.

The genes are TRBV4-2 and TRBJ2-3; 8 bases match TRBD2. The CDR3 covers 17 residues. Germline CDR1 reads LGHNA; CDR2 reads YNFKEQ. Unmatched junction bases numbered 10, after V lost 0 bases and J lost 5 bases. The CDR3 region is CASSQDRKAGGGDTQYF. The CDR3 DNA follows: TGTGCCAGCAGCCAAGATCGCAAGGCGGGGGGTGGAGATACGCAGTATTTT.

Here the CDR3 reads CATSRDGGAGRPQHF. Written as DNA, the CDR3 is TGTGCCACCAGCAGAGATGGGGGGGCAGGCCGGCCCCAGCATTTT. V and J are TRBV15 and TRBJ1-5, with a weak D call TRBD1 (6 bases). CDR1 and CDR2 from the germline V gene are LNHNV and YYDKDF (reference sequence). V lost 0 bases and J lost 9, with 15 bases in between. CDR3 length: 15 residues.